This TCR beta chain was identified during a study of blood T cell repertoires in COVID-19. Study as a whole: Sample material is recorded as cDNA or gDNA derived from T cells, B-cell-depleted T cells, or PBMCs.

Per germline, CDR1 SGHAT and CDR2 FQNNGV. Germline trimming cut 3 bases from V and 0 bases from J; bases unmatched to any gene: 7. CDR3 size: 17 residues. Authors' analysis steps: It was from reference gene primer amplification that nucleated cell counts were estimated. The assay was immunoSEQ multiplex PCR, and TCRdb's table has in-frame clones only and misses some. The DNA gave D and trimming, while V, J and clone size come from that table. The sample yields about 130,000 clones, around 79% seen once. The TCR originated in a woman aged 70 to 79 with COVID-19, enrolled during active disease. The specimen sequenced was peripheral blood. The chain is built from TRBV11-2 and TRBJ2-3; 9 bases agree with TRBD2. CDR3 amino acids: CASSLVAGALSTDTQYF. The CDR3 region has the DNA TGTGCCAGCAGCTTGGTAGCGGGGGCCCTAAGCACAGATACGCAGTATTTT.